This T cell receptor beta chain comes out of a study of blood T cell repertoires in COVID-19. Study as a whole: Acute and convalescent COVID-19 samples came from the United States, Italy and Spain. Sample material is recorded as cDNA or gDNA derived from T cells, B-cell-depleted T cells, or PBMCs.

Clones were read by immunoSEQ multiplex PCR, and TCRdb kept only the in-frame ones, dropping some. The table shows under 300,000 clones, with around 84% occurring only once. Study members were between roughly 18 and 100 years old and lived in 25 or so US regions. The recovered donors of Cohort 3 showed two negative PCRs, clearance, or symptom resolution. Per the germline V gene, CDR1 is LGHDT and CDR2 is YNNKEL (reference sequence). The CDR3 has 16 residues. The V gene end was trimmed by 3 bases and the J gene end by 0 bases; junction bases not matched to a gene: 5. The rearrangement uses TRBV3-1 (or the pseudogene TRBV3-2) and TRBJ2-7; 10 bases align to TRBD2. This TCR derives from a man aged 18 to 30 who had recovered from COVID-19. Sequenced input: PBMCs or T cells enriched from blood (not recorded which). The CDR3 DNA is TGTGCCAGCAGCCAGGGGAGACTAGCGGGCTCCTACGAGCAGTACTTC. It is translated as CASSQGRLAGSYEQYF.